The clone carrying this TCR beta chain showed up just a few times. What it binds is not known. These data originate in a study of lymphopenia after photon versus proton radiotherapy. Produced via immunoSEQ multiplex PCR; TCRdb's table is partial and in-frame only. The sample shows about 5,000 clones, approximately 90% of them seen only once. Findings and limits, study-wide: After the lymphocyte nadir, photon-treated repertoires showed oligoclonal expansion, especially of CD8+ Temra cells. Relative stability marked proton patients; photon patients lost diversity and naive cells. Post-nadir TCR diversity decline inversely tracked overall survival among those who died. Better survival with proton therapy was suggested as possible, not demonstrated.

CDR1 SGHNT and CDR2 YYREEE come from the germline V gene (reference sequence). V shed 4 bases, J shed 1 base, and the junction held 12 bases outside the gene matches. The CDR3 runs 19 residues. This chain links TRBV5-4 with TRBJ2-6; 9 positions agree with TRBD1. The sequence was obtained from a man younger than 45 with gastric cancer. The material sequenced was peripheral blood, taken from a patient treated with photon-based radiotherapy. CDR3 region: CASSPKAGQGSSGANVLTF. The CDR3, as DNA: TGTGCCAGCAGCCCCAAAGCGGGACAGGGAAGTTCTGGGGCCAACGTCCTGACTTTC.